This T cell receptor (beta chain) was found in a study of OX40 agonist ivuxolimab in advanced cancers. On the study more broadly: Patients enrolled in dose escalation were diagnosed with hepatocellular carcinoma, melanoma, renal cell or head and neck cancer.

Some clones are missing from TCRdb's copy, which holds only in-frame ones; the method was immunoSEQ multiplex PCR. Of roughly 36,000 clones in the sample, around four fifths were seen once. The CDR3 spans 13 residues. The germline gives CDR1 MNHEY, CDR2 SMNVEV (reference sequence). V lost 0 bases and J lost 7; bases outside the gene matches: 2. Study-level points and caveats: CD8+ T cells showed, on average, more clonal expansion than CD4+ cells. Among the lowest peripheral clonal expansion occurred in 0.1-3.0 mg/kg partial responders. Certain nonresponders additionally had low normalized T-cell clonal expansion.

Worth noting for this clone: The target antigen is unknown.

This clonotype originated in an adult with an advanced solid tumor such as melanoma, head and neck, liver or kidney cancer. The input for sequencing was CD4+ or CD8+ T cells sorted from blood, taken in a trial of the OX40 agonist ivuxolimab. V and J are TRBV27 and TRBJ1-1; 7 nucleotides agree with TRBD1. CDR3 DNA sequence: TGTGCCAGCAGTTTATCGACAGGGAGTGAAGCTTTCTTT. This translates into CASSLSTGSEAFF.